This TCR beta chain emerged from a study of blood T cell repertoires in COVID-19. Study details: The United States, Italy and Spain were the sources of the acute and convalescent COVID-19 samples. From T cells, B-cell-depleted T cells, or PBMCs came the material, which was cDNA or gDNA.

How the authors handled the data: Estimated nucleated cell counts came from reference gene primer amplification. The method was immunoSEQ multiplex PCR; TCRdb's version includes in-frame clones alone and lacks a portion of them. The DNA gave D and trimming, while V, J and clone size come from that table. This sample carries more than 200,000 clones, 83% of them seen once, and the ten largest clones take roughly 2.6%. The clonotype was recovered from a middle-aged woman with active or convalescent COVID-19. Sequenced material: peripheral blood.

In DNA, the CDR3 is TGTGCCAGCAGCTTAGTTCGCTTCCCGGACAGGGCTGAAGAGCAGTACTTC. Protein product: CASSLVRFPDRAEEQYF. The chain links TRBV7-9 to TRBJ2-7; 8 bases line up with TRBD1. Germline-derived CDR1 and CDR2 are SEHNR and FQNEAQ (reference sequence). The junction had 15 bases not matched to a gene; V was cut back by 1 base and J by 7 bases. The CDR3 has 17 amino acids. The entire variable domain, with the rest obtained from reference TRBV7-9 and TRBJ2-7, is as follows: DTGVSQNPRHKITKRGQNVTFRCDPISEHNRLYWYRQTLGQGPEFLTYFQNEAQLEKSRLLSDRFSAERPKGSFSTLEIQRTEQGDSAMYLCASSLVRFPDRAEEQYFGPGTRLTVT.